Each of the 22 T cell receptor beta chains below was sequenced from the same sample in a study of long-term antiretroviral therapy in people with HIV. The run of the v3.0 immunoSEQ assay was at survey level. Sequenced by immunoSEQ multiplex PCR; TCRdb stores in-frame clones only, minus some. The sample records over 30,000 clones, more than 75% being singletons. The sequencing here drew on unsorted PBMCs, taken 1.9 years after starting antiretroviral therapy. These receptors were collected from a man aged 18 to 29 with HIV.

The rearrangement links TRBV27 to TRBJ1-5, with D possibly being TRBD1 (5 bases). The germline CDR1 and CDR2 sequences are MNHEY and SMNVEV (reference sequence). The CDR3 contains 14 residues. The V end lost 4 bases, the J end lost 4 bases, and 11 bases lay between the germline ends. The DNA for the CDR3 is TGTGCCAGCAGTTCACCGGGACCTAATCAGCCCCAGCATTTT. Its translation is CASSSPGPNQPQHF.

This chain connects TRBV29-1 to TRBJ2-5; tentative D call: TRBD2 (6 bases). Germline assignment: CDR1 SQVTM and CDR2 ANQGSEA. The V end lost 6 bases, the J end lost 1 base, and 12 bases lay between the germline ends. This CDR3 comprises 13 residues. CDR3 nucleotide sequence: TGCAGCGTGTGGGGGGAGGTCCAAGAGACCCAGTACTTC. This sequence encodes CSVWGEVQETQYF. The full variable domain, rest sourced from reference TRBV29-1 and TRBJ2-5, is SAVISQKPSRDICQRGTSLTIQCQVDSQVTMMFWYRQQPGQSLTLIATANQGSEATYESGFVIDKFPISRPNLTFSTLTVSNMSPEDSSIYLCSVWGEVQETQYFGPGTRLLVL.

The rearrangement uses TRBV7-9 and TRBJ1-5; the D is unclear. The V gene lost 1 base and the J gene lost 0 bases, with 7 bases spanning the gap. CDR1 SEHNR and CDR2 FQNEAQ come from the germline V gene (reference sequence). There are 15 residues in the CDR3. The CDR3 is CASSLGSHSNQPQHF. CDR3 in DNA: TGTGCCAGCAGCTTAGGGAGTCATAGCAATCAGCCCCAGCATTTT.

J is TRBJ1-4 and V is TRBV7-2; TRBD1 aligns across 8 bases. The length of the CDR3 is 15 residues. From germline, CDR1 is SGHTA and CDR2 FQGNSA. The J segment lost 8 bases and the V segment lost 5 bases, leaving 10 bases of the junction unmatched. As DNA, the CDR3 is TGTGCCAGCAGCCGAGGGTGGGCAGGGGGCGAAAAACTGTTTTTT. Residues: CASSRGWAGGEKLFF.

The V call is TRBV2, the J call TRBJ1-6, with 7 bases matching TRBD1. Germline trimming cut 7 bases from V and 3 bases from J; bases unmatched to any gene: 3. The CDR3 consists of 14 residues. Per germline, CDR1 SNHLY and CDR2 FYNNEI. The CDR3 reads CASKGDSYNSPLHF. In DNA form, the CDR3 reads TGTGCCAGCAAGGGGGACAGCTATAATTCACCCCTCCACTTT. The whole variable domain, remainder taken from reference TRBV2 and TRBJ1-6, is EPEVTQTPSHQVTQMGQEVILRCVPISNHLYFYWYRQILGQKVEFLVSFYNNEISEKSEIFDDQFSVERPDGSNFTLKIRSTKLEDSAMYFCASKGDSYNSPLHFGNGTRLTVT.

The chain recombines TRBV2 with TRBJ2-1; possibly TRBD1 or TRBD2 for D (5 bases each). Germline lookup yields CDR1 SNHLY and CDR2 FYNNEI. Trimming cost V 6 bases and J 4 bases, with 19 bases left between them. The CDR3 loop spans 16 amino acids. The CDR3 sequence: CASRAPGTLKYNEQFF. The CDR3 region has the DNA TGTGCCAGCAGAGCCCCCGGGACCCTAAAATACAATGAGCAGTTCTTC.

The chain joins TRBV9 to TRBJ1-1, with 7 positions matching TRBD1. Germline CDR1 and CDR2: SGDLS and YYNGEE. CDR3 length: 15 amino acids. With V trimmed by 3 bases and J by 4 bases, 9 bases remained unmatched. The CDR3 DNA reads as TGTGCCAGCAGCGAGACAGGGTTAGGGGGCACTGAAGCTTTCTTT. Amino acid sequence: CASSETGLGGTEAFF.

The rearrangement joins TRBV6-1 to TRBJ1-2, with 9 bases identical to TRBD1. After removal of 10 bases from V and 7 bases from J, the junction contained 13 bases not matched to a gene. Germline-derived CDR1 and CDR2 are MNHNS and SASEGT. The CDR3 loop spans 14 amino acids. CDR3 nucleotides: TGTGCCACAAGACCCCGGGACAGGGAGAGTGGCTACACCTTC. This translates into CATRPRDRESGYTF.

CDR3 amino acids: CASSERPGETEAFF. CDR3 DNA: TGTGCCAGCAGTGAGAGGCCAGGGGAGACTGAAGCTTTCTTT. The chain recombines TRBV2 with TRBJ1-1, with D perhaps TRBD1 (6 bases). The CDR3 sequence is 14 residues long. Looked up from germline, CDR1 is SNHLY and CDR2 is FYNNEI. Trimming pared 3 bases from V and 5 bases from J, leaving 13 bases between.

The CDR3 loop is CASSKESGHQPQHF. CDR3 bases: TGTGCCAGCAGCAAGGAGTCGGGTCATCAGCCCCAGCATTTT. The chain carries TRBV2 and TRBJ1-5; D gene ambiguous. V lost 6 bases to trimming and J lost 5 bases, with 14 bases between them. The CDR3 is made up of 14 amino acids. Germline lookup yields CDR1 SNHLY and CDR2 FYNNEI.

The V gene is TRBV5-1, the J gene TRBJ2-7; D is uncertain. CDR3 length: 13 residues. The V gene lost 4 bases and the J gene lost 3 bases, with 11 bases spanning the gap. Germline CDR1 is SGHRS and CDR2 is YFSETQ. Here the CDR3 reads CASSPGPNYEQYF. Written as DNA, the CDR3 is TGCGCCAGCAGCCCGGGCCCTAACTACGAGCAGTACTTC.

The chain combines TRBV19 with TRBJ2-6; D is undetermined. Germline CDR1 is LNHDA and CDR2 is SQIVND (reference sequence). Trimming left V 10 bases short and J 1 base short, with 8 bases between. CDR3 length: 13 amino acids. CDR3 sequence reads: CATSRSGANVLTF. The DNA for the CDR3 is TGTGCCACATCCCGTTCTGGGGCCAACGTCCTGACTTTC.

A single count supports this clone. J is TRBJ1-3 and V is TRBV11-2; perhaps TRBD1 as D (6 bases). This CDR3 has 13 residues. Looked up from germline, CDR1 is SGHAT and CDR2 is FQNNGV. The V gene lost 5 bases and the J gene lost 3 bases, with 8 bases spanning the gap. In DNA form, the CDR3 reads TGTGCCAGCAGCGACAGGCTTGGAAACACCATATATTTT. Its protein is CASSDRLGNTIYF.

The chain combines TRBV7-9 with TRBJ1-5; 9 bases align to TRBD1. Per the germline V gene, CDR1 is SEHNR and CDR2 is FQNEAQ (reference sequence). The CDR3 extends over 17 amino acids. J gave up 3 bases and V 0 bases, and 6 bases lay outside the gene matches. CDR3 amino acids: CASSLAPGQGHNQPQHF. The CDR3 nucleotides read TGTGCCAGCAGCTTAGCCCCGGGACAGGGACACAATCAGCCCCAGCATTTT.

The chain uses TRBV11-2 and TRBJ2-1; TRBD2 is a possible D gene (6 bases). Deletions cut 8 bases from V and 9 bases from J, with 20 bases between. The CDR3 runs to 14 residues. CDR1 SGHAT and CDR2 FQNNGV come from the germline V gene. For the CDR3, the DNA is TGTGCCAGCTCCCAGGGATCCCTGGGGGGTGAGCAGTTCTTC. Residues: CASSQGSLGGEQFF.

V usage is TRBV28 and J usage is TRBJ1-5; 11 bases align to TRBD1. Germline-derived CDR1 and CDR2 are MDHEN and SYDVKM. Losses at the gene ends were 4 bases for V and 7 bases for J; bases not matched to a gene: 21. The CDR3 contains 20 residues. CDR3 DNA: TGTGCCAGCAGTTCCCCCATCGAAATGAGGGACAGGGGGGCTTACCAGCCCCAGCATTTT. Its protein is CASSSPIEMRDRGAYQPQHF.

The gene calls are TRBV4-1 and TRBJ1-2; TRBD1 aligns across 7 bases. The CDR3 covers 17 residues. The junction had 9 bases not matched to a gene; V was cut back by 2 bases and J by 0 bases. Germline V gives CDR1 MGHRA, CDR2 YSYEKL. CDR3: CASSQPPGTAANYGYTF. The CDR3 DNA reads TGCGCCAGCAGCCAACCGCCCGGGACAGCGGCTAACTATGGCTACACCTTC.

The chain couples TRBV28 to TRBJ1-2; 7 bases are shared with TRBD1. V was clipped by 4 bases and J by 0 bases; unmatched bases: 5. The CDR3 has 15 amino acids. From germline, CDR1 is MDHEN and CDR2 SYDVKM. CDR3 DNA sequence: TGTGCCAGCAGTTCCCCGGGACAGACTAACTATGGCTACACCTTC. Its protein product is CASSSPGQTNYGYTF.

The gene calls are TRBV11-2 and TRBJ2-6; D uncertain. Trimming shortened V by 3 bases and J by 2 bases, and 2 bases separated the two germline ends. Germline lookup yields CDR1 SGHAT and CDR2 FQNNGV. The CDR3 extends over 13 amino acids. CDR3 protein: CASSFAGANVLTF. For the CDR3, the DNA is TGTGCCAGCAGCTTTGCTGGGGCCAACGTCCTGACTTTC. Filled out from reference TRBV11-2 and TRBJ2-6, the complete variable domain reads EAGVAQSPRYKIIEKRQSVAFWCNPISGHATLYWYQQILGQGPKLLIQFQNNGVVDDSQLPKDRFSAERLKGVDSTLKIQPAKLEDSAVYLCASSFAGANVLTFGAGSRLTVL.

CDR3 bases: TGTGCCAGCAGTACCGGCCCCGGTGGCACTGAAGCTTTCTTT. Amino acid sequence: CASSTGPGGTEAFF. The V call is TRBV27, the J call TRBJ1-1; D ambiguous. The germline gives CDR1 MNHEY, CDR2 SMNVEV (reference sequence). This CDR3 has 14 amino acids. Trimming took off 5 bases at V and 4 bases at J, with 14 bases between the two ends.

CDR3 sequence reads: CASSTTWGARGNEQFF. The CDR3 nucleotides read TGCGCCAGCAGCACCACGTGGGGGGCGCGGGGGAATGAGCAGTTCTTC. The V call is TRBV5-1, the J call TRBJ2-1; TRBD2 might be the D (7 bases). The V and J ends lost 4 bases and 7 bases respectively, with 21 bases between them. CDR1 is SGHRS and CDR2 is YFSETQ in the germline V gene. The CDR3 runs to 16 residues.

The chain links TRBV21-1 to TRBJ1-4; the table's D gene call, TRBD1, was not cross checked with the DNA. TRBV21-1 is labeled a pseudogene. The CDR3 loop spans 15 amino acids. The CDR3: CARGIPGVSNEKLFF. In DNA form, the CDR3 reads TGTGCCAGGGGAATCCCAGGGGTTTCTAATGAAAAACTGTTTTTT.